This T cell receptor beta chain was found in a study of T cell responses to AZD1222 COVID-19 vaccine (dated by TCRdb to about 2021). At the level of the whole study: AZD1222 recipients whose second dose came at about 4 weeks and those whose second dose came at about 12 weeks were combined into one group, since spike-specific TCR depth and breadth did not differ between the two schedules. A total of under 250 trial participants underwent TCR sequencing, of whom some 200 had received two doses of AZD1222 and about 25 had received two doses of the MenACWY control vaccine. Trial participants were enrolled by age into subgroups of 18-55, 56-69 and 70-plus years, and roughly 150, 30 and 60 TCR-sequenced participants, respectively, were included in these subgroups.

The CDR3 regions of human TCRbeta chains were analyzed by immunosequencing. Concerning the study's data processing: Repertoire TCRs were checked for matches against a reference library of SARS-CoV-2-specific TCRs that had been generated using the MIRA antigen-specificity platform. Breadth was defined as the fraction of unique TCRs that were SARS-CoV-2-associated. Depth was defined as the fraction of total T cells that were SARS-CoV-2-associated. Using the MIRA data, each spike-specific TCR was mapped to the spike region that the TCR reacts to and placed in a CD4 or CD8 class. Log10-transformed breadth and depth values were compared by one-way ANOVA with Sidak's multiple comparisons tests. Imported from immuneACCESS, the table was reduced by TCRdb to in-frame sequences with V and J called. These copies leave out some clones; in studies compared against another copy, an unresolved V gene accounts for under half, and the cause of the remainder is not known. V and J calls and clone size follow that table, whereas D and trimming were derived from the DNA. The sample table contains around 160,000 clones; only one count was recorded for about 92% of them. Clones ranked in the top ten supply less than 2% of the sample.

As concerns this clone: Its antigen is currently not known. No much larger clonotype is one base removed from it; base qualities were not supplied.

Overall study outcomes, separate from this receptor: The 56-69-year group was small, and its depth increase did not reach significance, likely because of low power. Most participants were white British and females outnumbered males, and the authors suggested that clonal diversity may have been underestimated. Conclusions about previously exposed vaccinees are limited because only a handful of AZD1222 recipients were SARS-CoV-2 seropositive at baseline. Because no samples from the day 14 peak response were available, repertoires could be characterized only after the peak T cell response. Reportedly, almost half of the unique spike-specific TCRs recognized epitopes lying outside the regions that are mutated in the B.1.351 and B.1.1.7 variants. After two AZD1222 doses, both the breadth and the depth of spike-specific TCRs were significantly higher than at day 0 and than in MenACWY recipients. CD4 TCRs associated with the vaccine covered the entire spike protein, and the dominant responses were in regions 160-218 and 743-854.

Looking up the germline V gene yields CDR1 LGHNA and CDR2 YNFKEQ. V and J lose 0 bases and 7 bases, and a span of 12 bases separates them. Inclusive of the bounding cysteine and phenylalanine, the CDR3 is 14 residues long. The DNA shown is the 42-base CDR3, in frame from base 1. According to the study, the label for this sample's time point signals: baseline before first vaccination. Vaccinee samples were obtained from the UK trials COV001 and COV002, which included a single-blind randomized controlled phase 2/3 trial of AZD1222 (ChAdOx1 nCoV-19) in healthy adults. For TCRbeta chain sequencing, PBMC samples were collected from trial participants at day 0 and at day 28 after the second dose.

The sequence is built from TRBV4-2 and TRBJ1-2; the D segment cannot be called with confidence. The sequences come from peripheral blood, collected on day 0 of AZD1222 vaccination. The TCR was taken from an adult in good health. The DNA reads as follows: TGTGCCAGCAGCCAAGATAGTTTTGGAGTTGGCTACACCTTC. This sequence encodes CASSQDSFGVGYTF.